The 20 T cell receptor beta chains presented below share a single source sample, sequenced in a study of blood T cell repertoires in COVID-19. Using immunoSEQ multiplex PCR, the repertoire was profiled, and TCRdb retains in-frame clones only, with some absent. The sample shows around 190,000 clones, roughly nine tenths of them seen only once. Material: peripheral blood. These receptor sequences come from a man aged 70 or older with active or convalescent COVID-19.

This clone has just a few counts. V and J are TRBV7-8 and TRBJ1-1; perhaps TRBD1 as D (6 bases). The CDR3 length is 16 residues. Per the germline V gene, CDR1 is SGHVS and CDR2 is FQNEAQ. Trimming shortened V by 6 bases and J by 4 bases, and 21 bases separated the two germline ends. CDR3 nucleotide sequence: TGTGCCAGCAGTCCACAGGGTAATCTACGGTCCACTGAAGCTTTCTTT. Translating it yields CASSPQGNLRSTEAFF.

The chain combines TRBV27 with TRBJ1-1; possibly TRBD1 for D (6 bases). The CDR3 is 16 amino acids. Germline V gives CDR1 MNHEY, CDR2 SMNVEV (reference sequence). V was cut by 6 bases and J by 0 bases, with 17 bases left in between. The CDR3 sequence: CASSRDTKALNTEAFF. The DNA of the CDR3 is TGTGCCAGCAGCCGGGACACAAAAGCCCTGAACACTGAAGCTTTCTTT.

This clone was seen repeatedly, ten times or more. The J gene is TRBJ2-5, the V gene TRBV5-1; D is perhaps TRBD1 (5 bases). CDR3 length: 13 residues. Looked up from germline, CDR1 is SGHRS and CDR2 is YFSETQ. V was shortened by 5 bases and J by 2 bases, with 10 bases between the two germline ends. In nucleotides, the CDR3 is TGCGCCAGCAGTACTCAGGGTCAAGAGACCCAGTACTTC. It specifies CASSTQGQETQYF.

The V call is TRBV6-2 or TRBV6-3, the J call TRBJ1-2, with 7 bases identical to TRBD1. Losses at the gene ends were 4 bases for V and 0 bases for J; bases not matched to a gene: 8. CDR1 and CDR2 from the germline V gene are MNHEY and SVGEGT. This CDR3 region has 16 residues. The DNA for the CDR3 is TGTGCCAGCAGTTGGTCTCCGGGACAGACTAACTATGGCTACACCTTC. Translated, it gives CASSWSPGQTNYGYTF.

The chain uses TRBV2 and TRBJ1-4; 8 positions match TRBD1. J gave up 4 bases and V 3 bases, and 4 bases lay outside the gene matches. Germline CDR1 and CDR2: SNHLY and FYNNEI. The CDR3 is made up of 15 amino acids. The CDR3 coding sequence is TGTGCCAGCAGTGACGACAGGGGAGGTAATGAAAAACTGTTTTTT. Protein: CASSDDRGGNEKLFF. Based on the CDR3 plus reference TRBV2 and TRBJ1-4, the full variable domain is EPEVTQTPSHQVTQMGQEVILRCVPISNHLYFYWYRQILGQKVEFLVSFYNNEISEKSEIFDDQFSVERPDGSNFTLKIRSTKLEDSAMYFCASSDDRGGNEKLFFGSGTQLSVL.

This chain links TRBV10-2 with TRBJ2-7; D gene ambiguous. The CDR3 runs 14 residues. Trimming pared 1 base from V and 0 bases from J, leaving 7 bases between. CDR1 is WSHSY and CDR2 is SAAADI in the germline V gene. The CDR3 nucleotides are TGCGCCAGCAGTGAGTTCCTAAGCTCCTACGAGCAGTACTTC. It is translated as CASSEFLSSYEQYF.

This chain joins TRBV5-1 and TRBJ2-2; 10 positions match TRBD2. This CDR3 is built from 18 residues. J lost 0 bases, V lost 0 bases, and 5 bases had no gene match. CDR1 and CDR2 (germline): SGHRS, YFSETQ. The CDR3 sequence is CASSLALAGASNTGELFF. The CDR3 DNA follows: TGCGCCAGCAGCTTGGCCCTAGCGGGGGCCTCGAACACCGGGGAGCTGTTTTTT.

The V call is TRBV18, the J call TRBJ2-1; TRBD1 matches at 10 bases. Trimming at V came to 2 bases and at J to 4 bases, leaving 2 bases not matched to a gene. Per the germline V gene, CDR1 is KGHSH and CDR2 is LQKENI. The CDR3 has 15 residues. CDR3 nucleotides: TGTGCCAGCTCACCAGGGGGACAGGGGTACAATGAGCAGTTCTTC. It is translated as CASSPGGQGYNEQFF.

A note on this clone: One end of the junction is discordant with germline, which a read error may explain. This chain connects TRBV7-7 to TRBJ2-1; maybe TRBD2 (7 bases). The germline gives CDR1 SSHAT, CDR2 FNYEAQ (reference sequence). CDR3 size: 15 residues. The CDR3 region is CASSLGGGGYNEQFF. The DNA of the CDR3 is TGTGCTAGCAGCTTAGGGGGAGGGGGTTACAATGAGCAGTTCTTC.

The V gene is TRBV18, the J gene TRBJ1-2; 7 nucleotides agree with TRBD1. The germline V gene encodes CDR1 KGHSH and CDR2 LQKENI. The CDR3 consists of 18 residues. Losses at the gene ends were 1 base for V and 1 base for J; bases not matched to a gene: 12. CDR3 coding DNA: TGTGCCAGCTCACCACGAGCCCCCCGACAGGGAAGTAACTATGGCTACACCTTC. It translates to CASSPRAPRQGSNYGYTF.

The CDR3 region is CASGLTTLTGELFF. CDR3 coding DNA: TGTGCTAGTGGTTTGACTACCCTAACCGGGGAGCTGTTTTTT. V is TRBV12-5 and J is TRBJ2-2; no definite D call. Germline CDR1 and CDR2: LGHNT and FRNRAP. This CDR3 contains 14 residues. Trimming removed 2 bases at V and 5 bases at J, with 9 bases between.

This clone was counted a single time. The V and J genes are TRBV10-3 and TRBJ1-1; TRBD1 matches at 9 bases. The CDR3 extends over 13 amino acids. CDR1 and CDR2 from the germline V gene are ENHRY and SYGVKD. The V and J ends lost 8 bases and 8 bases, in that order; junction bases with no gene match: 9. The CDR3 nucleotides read TGTGCCATCGGGGACAGGGATGGAGTGGAAGCTTTCTTT. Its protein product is CAIGDRDGVEAFF.

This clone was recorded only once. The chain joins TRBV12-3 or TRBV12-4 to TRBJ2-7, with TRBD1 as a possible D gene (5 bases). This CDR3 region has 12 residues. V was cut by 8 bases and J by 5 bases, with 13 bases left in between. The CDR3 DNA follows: TGTGCCAGCCGTCCGCAGGGTAACGAGCAGTACTTC. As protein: CASRPQGNEQYF.

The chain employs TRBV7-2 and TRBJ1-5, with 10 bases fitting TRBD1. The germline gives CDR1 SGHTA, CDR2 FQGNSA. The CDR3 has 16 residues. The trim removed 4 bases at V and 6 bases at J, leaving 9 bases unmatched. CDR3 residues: CASSSDRGLLAQPQHF. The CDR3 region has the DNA TGTGCCAGCAGCTCGGACAGGGGGTTATTGGCTCAGCCCCAGCATTTT.

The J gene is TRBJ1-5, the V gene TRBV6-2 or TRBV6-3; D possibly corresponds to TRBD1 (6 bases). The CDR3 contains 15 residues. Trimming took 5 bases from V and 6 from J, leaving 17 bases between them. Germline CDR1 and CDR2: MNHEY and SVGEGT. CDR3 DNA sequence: TGTGCCAGCAGTAAACAGGGTGGTCTAGGTCAGCCCCAGCATTTT. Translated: CASSKQGGLGQPQHF.

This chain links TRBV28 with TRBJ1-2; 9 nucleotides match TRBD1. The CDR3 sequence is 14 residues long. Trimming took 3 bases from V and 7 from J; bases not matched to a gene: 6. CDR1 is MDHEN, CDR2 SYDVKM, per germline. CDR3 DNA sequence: TGTGCCAGCAGTTTTGGGGACAGGGTTACTGGCTACACCTTC. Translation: CASSFGDRVTGYTF.

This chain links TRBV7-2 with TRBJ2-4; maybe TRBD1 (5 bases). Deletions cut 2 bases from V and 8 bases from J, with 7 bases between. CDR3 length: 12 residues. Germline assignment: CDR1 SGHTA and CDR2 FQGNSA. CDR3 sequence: CASSLKGDIQYF. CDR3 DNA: TGTGCCAGCAGCTTAAAAGGGGACATTCAGTACTTC.

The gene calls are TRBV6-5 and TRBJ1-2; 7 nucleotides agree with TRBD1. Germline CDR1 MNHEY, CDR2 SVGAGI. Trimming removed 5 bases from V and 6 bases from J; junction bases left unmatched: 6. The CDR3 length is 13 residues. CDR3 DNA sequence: TGTGCCAGCAGTAGCAGGGGGGTAGATGGCTACACCTTC. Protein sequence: CASSSRGVDGYTF.

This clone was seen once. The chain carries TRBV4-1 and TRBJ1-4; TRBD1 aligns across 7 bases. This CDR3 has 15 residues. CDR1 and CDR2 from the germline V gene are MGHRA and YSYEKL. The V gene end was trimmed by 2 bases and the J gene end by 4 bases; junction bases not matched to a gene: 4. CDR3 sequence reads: CASSQRGPSNEKLFF. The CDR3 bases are TGCGCCAGCAGCCAAAGGGGGCCGAGTAATGAAAAACTGTTTTTT.

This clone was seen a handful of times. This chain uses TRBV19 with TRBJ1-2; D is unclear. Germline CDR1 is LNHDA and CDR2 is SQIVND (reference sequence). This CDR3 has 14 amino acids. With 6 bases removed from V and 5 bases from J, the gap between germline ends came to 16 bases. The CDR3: CASRDTGGGYGYTF. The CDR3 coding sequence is TGTGCCAGTAGAGACACCGGAGGAGGGTATGGCTACACCTTC. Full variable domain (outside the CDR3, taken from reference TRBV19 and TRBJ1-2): DGGITQSPKYLFRKEGQNVTLSCEQNLNHDAMYWYRQDPGQGLRLIYYSQIVNDFQKGDIAEGYSVSREKKESFPLTVTSAQKNPTAFYLCASRDTGGGYGYTFGSGTRLTVV.